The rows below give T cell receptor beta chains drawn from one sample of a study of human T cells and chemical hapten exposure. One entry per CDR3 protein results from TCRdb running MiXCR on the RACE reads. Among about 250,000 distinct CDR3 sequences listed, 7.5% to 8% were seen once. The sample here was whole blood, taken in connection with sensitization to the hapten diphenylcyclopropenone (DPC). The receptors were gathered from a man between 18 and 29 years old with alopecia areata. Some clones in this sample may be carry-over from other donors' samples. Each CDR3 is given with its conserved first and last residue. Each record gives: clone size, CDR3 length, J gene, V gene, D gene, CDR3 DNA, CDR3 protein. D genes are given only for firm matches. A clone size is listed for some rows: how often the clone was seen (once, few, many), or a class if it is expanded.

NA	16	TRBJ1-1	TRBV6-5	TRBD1	TGTGCCAGCAGTTACTTTGGACAGGGATTGAACACTGAAGCTTTCTTT	CASSYFGQGLNTEAFF
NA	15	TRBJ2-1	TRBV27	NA	TGTGCCAGCAGTTCCCAGACAGGCTCCTACAATGAGCAGTTCTTC	CASSSQTGSYNEQFF
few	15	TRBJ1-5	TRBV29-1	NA	TGCAGCGTCGCCGGGGACCTCGGGGACAATCAGCCCCAGCATTTT	CSVAGDLGDNQPQHF
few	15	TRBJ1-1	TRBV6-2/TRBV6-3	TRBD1	TGTGCCAGCAGTCCAATACAGGGGGTTCGGACTGAAGCTTTCTTT	CASSPIQGVRTEAFF
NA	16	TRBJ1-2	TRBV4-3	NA	TGCGCCAGCAGCCAACGAGGGGAGGAGGTCTACTATGGCTACACCTTC	CASSQRGEEVYYGYTF
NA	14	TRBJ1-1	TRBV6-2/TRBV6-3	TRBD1	TGTGCCAGCACTTTTGGGGGACAGTCCACTGAAGCTTTCTTT	CASTFGGQSTEAFF
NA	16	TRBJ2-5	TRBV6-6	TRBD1	TGTGCCAGCAGTTCCCGGGACAGGGGATATTACGAGACCCAGTACTTC	CASSSRDRGYYETQYF
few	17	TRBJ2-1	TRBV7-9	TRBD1	TGTGCCAGCAGCTTAGCCTGGGGACAGGGGGTTACGAATGAGCAGTTCTTC	CASSLAWGQGVTNEQFF
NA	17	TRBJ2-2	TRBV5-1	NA	TGCGCCAGCAGCCCCTCCCCTTATTTACAAACCACCGGGGAGCTGTTTTTT	CASSPSPYLQTTGELFF
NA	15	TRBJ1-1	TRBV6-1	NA	TGTGCCAGCAGTGAAGAGGACAACGGTGGCACTGAAGCTTTCTTT	CASSEEDNGGTEAFF
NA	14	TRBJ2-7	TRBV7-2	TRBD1	TGTGCCAGCAGCTCGACAGGGGTTCAGTACGAGCAGTACTTC	CASSSTGVQYEQYF
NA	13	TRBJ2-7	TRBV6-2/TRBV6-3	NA	TGTGCCAGCAACTCCGGGAATGCCTACGAGCAGTACTTC	CASNSGNAYEQYF
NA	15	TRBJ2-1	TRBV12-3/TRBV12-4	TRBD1	TGTGCCAGCAGTTTCGCCGAGAGGGGGCGGGATGAGCAGTTCTTC	CASSFAERGRDEQFF
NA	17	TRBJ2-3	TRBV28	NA	TGTGCCAGCAGCCCTTCCGAGAGCGGAGGGTTGCGGGATACGCAGTATTTT	CASSPSESGGLRDTQYF
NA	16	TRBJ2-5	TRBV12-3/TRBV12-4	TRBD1	TGTGCCAGCAGTATAAGGACAGGGGGTCCACAAGAGACCCAGTACTTC	CASSIRTGGPQETQYF
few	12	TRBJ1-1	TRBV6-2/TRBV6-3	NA	TGTGCCAGCAGTTACGGGTGGACTGAAGCTTTCTTT	CASSYGWTEAFF
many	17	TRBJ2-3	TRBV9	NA	TGTGCCAGCAGCATCGAGGCGGGCGGGCCGAGCACAGATACGCAGTATTTT	CASSIEAGGPSTDTQYF
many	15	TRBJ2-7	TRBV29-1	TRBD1	TGCAGCGTTACCCCCCCGGGCAGGGGGTTTGGCGAGCAGTACTTC	CSVTPPGRGFGEQYF
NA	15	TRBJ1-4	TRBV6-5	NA	TGTGCCAGCAGTTACCGGGGAGCAACTAATGAAAAACTGTTTTTT	CASSYRGATNEKLFF
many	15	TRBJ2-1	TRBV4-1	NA	TGCGCCAGCAGCCAAGTGGGGGTCCCCTACAATGAGCAGTTCTTC	CASSQVGVPYNEQFF
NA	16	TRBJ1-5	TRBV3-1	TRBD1	TGTGCCAGCAGCCCTGCAGGGGGCAGTAACAATCAGCCCCAGCATTTT	CASSPAGGSNNQPQHF
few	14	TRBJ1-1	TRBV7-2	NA	TGTGCCAGCAGCTTGCAGCGGATGAACACTGAAGCTTTCTTT	CASSLQRMNTEAFF
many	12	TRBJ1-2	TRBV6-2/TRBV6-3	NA	TGTGCCAGCAGTTCCGCCGGCTATGGCTACACCTTC	CASSSAGYGYTF
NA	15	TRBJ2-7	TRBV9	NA	TGTGCCAGCAGCGTAGGACATCTCCCATCCTACGAGCAGTACTTC	CASSVGHLPSYEQYF
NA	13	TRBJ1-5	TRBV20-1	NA	TGCAGTGCTAGAGAGACCTTCAGACAGCCCCAGCATTTT	CSARETFRQPQHF
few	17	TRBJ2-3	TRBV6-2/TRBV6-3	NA	TGTGCCAGCAGTTACTCCTTCAGGGACTCTAGCACAGATACGCAGTATTTT	CASSYSFRDSSTDTQYF
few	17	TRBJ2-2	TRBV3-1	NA	TGTGCCAGCAGCCAAGAACGGGGGCGCCGGAACACCGGGGAGCTGTTTTTT	CASSQERGRRNTGELFF
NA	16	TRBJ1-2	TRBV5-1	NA	TGCGCCAGCAGCCCGTCCGGGAAACCCCAGGATTATGGCTACACCTTC	CASSPSGKPQDYGYTF
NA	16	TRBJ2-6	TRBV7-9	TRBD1	TGTGCCAGCCGGGACAGCTTGTTTTCTGGGGCCAACGTCCTGACTTTC	CASRDSLFSGANVLTF
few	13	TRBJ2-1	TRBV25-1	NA	TGTGCCAGCAGTGAAGCCAGGGACAATGAGCAGTTCTTC	CASSEARDNEQFF
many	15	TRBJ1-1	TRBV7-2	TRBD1	TGTGCCAGCAGCTTAGTCGTTACAGGGGCTAATGAAGCTTTCTTT	CASSLVVTGANEAFF
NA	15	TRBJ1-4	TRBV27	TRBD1	TGTGCCAGCACCCTGTCAGGGGGGGCCGGTGAAAAACTGTTTTTT	CASTLSGGAGEKLFF
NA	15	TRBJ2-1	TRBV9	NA	TGTGCCAGCAGCGTAGGAGGGGGTATGGACAATGAGCAGTTCTTC	CASSVGGGMDNEQFF
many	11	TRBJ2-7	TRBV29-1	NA	TGCAGTGGGACAAACTCCTACGAGCAGTACTTC	CSGTNSYEQYF
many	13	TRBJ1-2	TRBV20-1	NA	TGCAGTGCTAGGGGCAGCGCTAACTATGGCTACACCTTC	CSARGSANYGYTF
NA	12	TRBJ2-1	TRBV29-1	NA	TGCAGCGTTATCGGCCAGATGAATGAGCAGTTCTTC	CSVIGQMNEQFF
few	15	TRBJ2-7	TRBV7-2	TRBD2	TGTGCCAGCAGCCCGCCCGGACTAGCGGGGGGAGAGCAGTACTTC	CASSPPGLAGGEQYF
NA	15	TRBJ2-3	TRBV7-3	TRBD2	TGTGCCAGCAGCTTGGCTAGCGGGCGCACAGATACGCAGTATTTT	CASSLASGRTDTQYF
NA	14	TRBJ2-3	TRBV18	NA	TGTGCCAGCTCACCCATCTGGGGAACCGATACGCAGTATTTT	CASSPIWGTDTQYF
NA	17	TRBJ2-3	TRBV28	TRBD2	TGTGCCAGCAGTTTCAAGGGACTAGCGGGGGTCACAGATACGCAGTATTTT	CASSFKGLAGVTDTQYF
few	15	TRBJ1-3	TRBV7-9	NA	TGTGCCAGCCTTGGGGGCCTTCGCTCTGGAAACACCATATATTTT	CASLGGLRSGNTIYF